One sample yielded the 6 T cell receptor beta chains listed below, sequenced in a study of neurological immune-mediated disorders. MiXCR, run by TCRdb on the 5' RACE reads, gives a single entry per CDR3 protein. The sample yields fewer than 85,000 distinct CDR3 sequences, 4.5% to 5.5% seen once. The sequenced sample consisted of PBMCs. Receptors originate from a woman in her seventies with multiple sclerosis.

Ten or more counts support this clonotype. The chain is built from TRBV5-1 and TRBJ2-1; weak D call: TRBD2 (6 bases). Trimming left V 4 bases short and J 14 bases short, with 13 bases between. There are 11 residues in the CDR3. The germline CDR1 and CDR2 sequences are SGHRS and YFSETQ. This chain's CDR3 is CASSNSGSKFF. The DNA of the CDR3 is TGCGCCAGCAGCAATTCCGGGAGCAAGTTCTTC. Filled out from reference TRBV5-1 and TRBJ2-1, the complete variable domain reads KAGVTQTPRYLIKTRGQQVTLSCSPISGHRSVSWYQQTPGQGLQFLFEYFSETQRNKGNFPGRFSGRQFSNSRSEMNVSTLELGDSALYLCASSNSGSKFFGPGTRLTVL.

Ten or more counts support this clonotype. The rearrangement links TRBV13 to TRBJ1-1; TRBD1 is a possible D gene (6 bases). CDR1 is PRHDT, CDR2 FYEKMQ, per germline (reference sequence). This CDR3 is built from 13 residues. V dropped 2 bases and J dropped 8 bases, with 12 bases sitting between them. The CDR3 spells CASSLTGLGEAFF. The DNA of the CDR3 is TGTGCCAGCAGCTTAACAGGGCTGGGGGAAGCTTTCTTT.

This clonotype was recorded at least ten times. This chain links TRBV7-6 with TRBJ2-3; D unresolved. With 3 bases removed from V and 3 bases from J, the gap between germline ends came to 10 bases. The germline CDR1 and CDR2 sequences are SGHVS and FNYEAQ. This CDR3 is built from 14 residues. The CDR3 loop is CASSLTDGTDTQYF. The DNA of the CDR3 is TGTGCCAGCAGCTTGACGGATGGGACAGATACGCAGTATTTT.

This clonotype was detected many times. This chain joins TRBV12-3 or TRBV12-4 and TRBJ2-6, with D uncertain. V was cut by 3 bases and J by 1 base, with 10 bases left in between. The CDR3 spans 16 residues. CDR3 region: CASSFLGLSGANVLTF. The CDR3 bases are TGTGCCAGCAGTTTTTTGGGTCTTTCTGGGGCCAACGTCCTGACTTTC.

This clonotype was observed a handful of times. The chain uses TRBV29-1 and TRBJ1-2, with D possibly TRBD1 on 5 matching bases. Germline loops: CDR1 SQVTM, CDR2 ANQGSEA. CDR3 size: 15 residues. V lost 4 bases, J lost 2 bases, and 17 bases lay in between. CDR3 loop: CSVGITGGGNYGYTF. In DNA form, the CDR3 reads TGCAGCGTTGGAATTACGGGGGGTGGGAACTATGGCTACACCTTC.

This clonotype was observed a few times. The rearrangement joins TRBV5-1 to TRBJ2-2; D unresolved. Germline loops: CDR1 SGHRS, CDR2 YFSETQ. Trimming shortened V by 0 bases and J by 8 bases, and 8 bases separated the two germline ends. CDR3 length equals 13 residues. The CDR3 coding sequence is TGCGCCAGCAGCTTGGACAGTTTAGGGGAGCTGTTTTTT. Residues: CASSLDSLGELFF.